The T cell receptor (beta chain) described here comes from a study of cytomegalovirus exposure and HLA in healthy donors. In the case of this clone: This specimen includes other DNA sequences encoding the same CDR3.

Sequenced by immunoSEQ multiplex PCR; TCRdb stores in-frame clones only, minus some. The table records approximately 190,000 clones, 65% to 90% of them present only once. The V gene's germline CDR1 is SQVTM and CDR2 ANQGSEA. The CDR3 is 13 amino acids. Trimming took 7 bases from V and 0 from J, leaving 12 bases between them. The chain joins TRBV29-1 to TRBJ1-1, with D maybe TRBD1 (5 bases). Sequencing was carried out using PBMCs. The source of this sequence is a woman aged 25 to 45 in good health and CMV-seropositive. CDR3: CSAQGALNTEAFF. The CDR3 DNA sequence: TGCAGCGCCCAGGGTGCCCTGAACACTGAAGCTTTCTTT.